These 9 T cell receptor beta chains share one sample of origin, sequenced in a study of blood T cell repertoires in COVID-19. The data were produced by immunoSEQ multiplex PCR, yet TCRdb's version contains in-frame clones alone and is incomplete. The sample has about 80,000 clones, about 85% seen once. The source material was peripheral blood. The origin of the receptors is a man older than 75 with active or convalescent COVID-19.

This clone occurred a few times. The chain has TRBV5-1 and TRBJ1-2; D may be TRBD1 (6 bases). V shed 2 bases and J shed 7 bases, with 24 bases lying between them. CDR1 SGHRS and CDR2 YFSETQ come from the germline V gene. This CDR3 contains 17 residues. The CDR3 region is CASSFDRPSPHSSGYTF. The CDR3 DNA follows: TGCGCCAGCAGCTTTGACAGGCCTTCACCCCATTCGTCTGGCTACACCTTC.

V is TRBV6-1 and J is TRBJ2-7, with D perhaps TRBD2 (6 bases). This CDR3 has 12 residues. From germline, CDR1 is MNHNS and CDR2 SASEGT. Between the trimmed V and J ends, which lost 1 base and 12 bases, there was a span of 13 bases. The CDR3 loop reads CASSEVRRVRYV. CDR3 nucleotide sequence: TGTGCCAGCAGTGAAGTGAGGAGGGTTAGGTACGTC.

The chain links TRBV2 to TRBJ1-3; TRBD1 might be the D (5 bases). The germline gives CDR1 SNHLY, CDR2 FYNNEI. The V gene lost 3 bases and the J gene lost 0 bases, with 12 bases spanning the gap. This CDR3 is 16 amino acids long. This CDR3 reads CASSDSQGSSGNTIYF. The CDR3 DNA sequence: TGTGCCAGCAGTGATAGTCAGGGAAGCTCTGGAAACACCATATATTTT. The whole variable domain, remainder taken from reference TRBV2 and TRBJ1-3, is EPEVTQTPSHQVTQMGQEVILRCVPISNHLYFYWYRQILGQKVEFLVSFYNNEISEKSEIFDDQFSVERPDGSNFTLKIRSTKLEDSAMYFCASSDSQGSSGNTIYFGEGSWLTVV.

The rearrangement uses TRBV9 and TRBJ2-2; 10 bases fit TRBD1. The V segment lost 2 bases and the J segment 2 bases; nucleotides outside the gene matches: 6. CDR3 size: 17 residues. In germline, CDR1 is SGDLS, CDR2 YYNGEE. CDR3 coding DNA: TGTGCCAGCAGCGTCACCCCGACAGGGGGCAACACCGGGGAGCTGTTTTTT. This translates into CASSVTPTGGNTGELFF.

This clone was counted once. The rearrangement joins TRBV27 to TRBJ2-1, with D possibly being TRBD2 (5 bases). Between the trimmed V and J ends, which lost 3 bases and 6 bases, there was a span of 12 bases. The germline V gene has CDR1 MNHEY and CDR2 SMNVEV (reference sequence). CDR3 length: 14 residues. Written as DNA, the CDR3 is TGTGCCAGCAGTTTCGCCCTAGCTCGCAATGAGCAGTTCTTC. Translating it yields CASSFALARNEQFF.

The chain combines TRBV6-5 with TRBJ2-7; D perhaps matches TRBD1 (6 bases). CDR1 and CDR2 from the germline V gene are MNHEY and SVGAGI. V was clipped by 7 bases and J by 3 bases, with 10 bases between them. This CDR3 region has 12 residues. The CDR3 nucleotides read TGTGCCAGCAACCAGGGGAGCTACGAGCAGTACGTC. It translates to CASNQGSYEQYV.

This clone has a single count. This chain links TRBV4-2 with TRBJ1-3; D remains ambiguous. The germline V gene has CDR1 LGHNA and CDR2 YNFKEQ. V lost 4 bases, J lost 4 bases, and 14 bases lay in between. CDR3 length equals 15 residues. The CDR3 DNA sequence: TGTGCCAGCAGCCTAAGAGGTGGTCGAGGAAACACCATATATTTT. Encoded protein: CASSLRGGRGNTIYF.

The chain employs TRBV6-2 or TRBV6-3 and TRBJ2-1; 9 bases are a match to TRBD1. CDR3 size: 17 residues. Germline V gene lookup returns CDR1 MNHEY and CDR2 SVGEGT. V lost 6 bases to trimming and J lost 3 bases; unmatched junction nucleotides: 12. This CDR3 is CASSRNTGQGYYNEQFF. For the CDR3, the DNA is TGTGCCAGCAGCCGAAACACGGGACAGGGATACTACAATGAGCAGTTCTTC.

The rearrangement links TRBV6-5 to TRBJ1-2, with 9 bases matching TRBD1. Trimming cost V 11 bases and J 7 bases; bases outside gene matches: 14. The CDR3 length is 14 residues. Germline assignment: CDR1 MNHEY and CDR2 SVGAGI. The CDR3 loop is CALRDRDLVGGYTF. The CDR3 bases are TGTGCCCTCCGGGACAGGGATCTGGTTGGTGGCTACACCTTC.